One sample yielded the 6 T cell receptor beta chains listed below, sequenced in a study of blood T cell repertoires in COVID-19. The data were produced by immunoSEQ multiplex PCR, yet TCRdb's version contains in-frame clones alone and is incomplete. Altogether roughly 350,000 clones are present, under 95% being singletons, with the ten largest covering about 3.5%. Material: peripheral blood. Receptors were obtained from a woman between 18 and 29 years old who had recovered from COVID-19.

This clone was detected once. The chain links TRBV6-2 or TRBV6-3 to TRBJ2-5; no firm D call. CDR1 is MNHEY and CDR2 is SVGEGT in the germline V gene. The CDR3 runs 14 residues. Trimming cost V 4 bases and J 4 bases, with 13 bases left between them. In DNA, the CDR3 is TGTGCCAGCAGTTCAGGCCCCCTGCCAGAGACCCAGTACTTC. Translated: CASSSGPLPETQYF.

The genes are TRBV5-1 and TRBJ2-7; D may be TRBD2 (6 bases). Looked up from germline, CDR1 is SGHRS and CDR2 is YFSETQ. The CDR3 is 16 amino acids. Deletions cut 0 bases from V and 0 bases from J, with 13 bases between. The CDR3 DNA reads as TGCGCCAGCAGCTTGGGAGGAGGGTTAAGCTCCTACGAGCAGTACGTC. Protein: CASSLGGGLSSYEQYV.

The chain carries TRBV7-8 and TRBJ1-1, with D possibly TRBD1 on 6 matching bases. Germline V gene lookup returns CDR1 SGHVS and CDR2 FQNEAQ. The V end was cut by 3 bases, the J end by 7 bases, with 12 bases between. This CDR3 contains 13 residues. In DNA, the CDR3 is TGTGCCAGCAGCTTTCGGACAGAGTTTGAAGCTTTCTTT. The encoded protein is CASSFRTEFEAFF.

J is TRBJ2-7 and V is TRBV30; the D gene is possibly TRBD1 (7 bases). This CDR3 is built from 14 residues. V was trimmed by 3 bases and J by 2 bases, leaving 14 bases between them. Per germline, CDR1 GTSNPN and CDR2 SVGIG (reference sequence). The CDR3 reads CAWSYAGGTYEQYV. For the CDR3, the DNA is TGTGCCTGGAGCTACGCAGGGGGGACCTACGAGCAGTACGTC.

The chain couples TRBV7-2 to TRBJ2-1; 7 bases agree with TRBD2. Trimming took 5 bases from V and 3 from J; bases not matched to a gene: 4. The germline V gene encodes CDR1 SGHTA and CDR2 FQGNSA. CDR3 length equals 14 residues. This CDR3 is CASSDQRGYNEQFF. DNA of the CDR3: TGTGCCAGCAGCGATCAGCGGGGCTACAATGAGCAGTTCTTC.

V is TRBV29-1 and J is TRBJ2-7, with 12 bases identical to TRBD2. Germline V gene sequence: CDR1 SQVTM, CDR2 ANQGSEA. The V gene end was trimmed by 8 bases and the J gene end by 0 bases; junction bases not matched to a gene: 11. This CDR3 region has 16 residues. CDR3 DNA: TGCAGCTCCCTAGCGGGAGGGACAACTCACTCCTACGAGCAGTACGTC. Protein sequence: CSSLAGGTTHSYEQYV.